This TCR beta chain emerged from a study of blood T cell repertoires in COVID-19. The CDR3 length is 15 residues. The trim removed 0 bases at V and 6 bases at J, leaving 3 bases unmatched. Germline V gene lookup returns CDR1 LGHNA and CDR2 YSLEER. Original handling: Amplifying reference gene primers gave estimates of nucleated cell counts. Profiling relied on immunoSEQ multiplex PCR, and the TCRdb table lists in-frame clones only, not all of them. V and J calls and clone size are as listed in that table; D and trimming were resolved from the DNA. The sample includes approximately 300,000 clones, around 90% of them seen just once.

The sequence derives from a woman aged 25-40 years with COVID-19, enrolled during active disease. The chain combines TRBV4-3 with TRBJ2-1; TRBD2 agrees at 9 bases. Source material: peripheral blood. Here the CDR3 DNA reads TGCGCCAGCAGCCAAGACCTAGCGGGAATCAATGAGCAGTTCTTC. It specifies CASSQDLAGINEQFF.